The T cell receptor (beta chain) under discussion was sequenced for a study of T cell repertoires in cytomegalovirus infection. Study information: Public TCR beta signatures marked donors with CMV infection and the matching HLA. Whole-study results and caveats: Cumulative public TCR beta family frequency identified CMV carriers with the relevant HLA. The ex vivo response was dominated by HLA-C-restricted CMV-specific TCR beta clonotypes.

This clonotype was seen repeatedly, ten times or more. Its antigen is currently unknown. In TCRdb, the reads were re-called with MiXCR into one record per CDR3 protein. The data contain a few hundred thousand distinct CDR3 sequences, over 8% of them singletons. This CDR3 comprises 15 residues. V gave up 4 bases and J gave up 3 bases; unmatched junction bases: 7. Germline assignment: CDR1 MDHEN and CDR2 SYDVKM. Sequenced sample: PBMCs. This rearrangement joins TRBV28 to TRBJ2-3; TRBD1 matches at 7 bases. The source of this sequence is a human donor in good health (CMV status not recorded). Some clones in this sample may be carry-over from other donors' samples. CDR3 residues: CASSSWDRETDTQYF. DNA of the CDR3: TGTGCCAGCAGTTCTTGGGACAGAGAAACAGATACGCAGTATTTT.